Listed here are 14 T cell receptor beta chains from one sample, sequenced in a study of blood T cell repertoires in COVID-19. Produced via immunoSEQ multiplex PCR; TCRdb's table is partial and in-frame only. Among roughly 250,000 clones listed, 82% were seen once. The sample was peripheral blood. Receptors originate from an older woman with acute or convalescent COVID-19.

This clone was seen a handful of times. The sample holds other DNA sequences that translate to the same CDR3. CDR3 loop: CASSQGGPGNTIYF. CDR3 in DNA: TGTGCCAGCAGCCAAGGGGGGCCTGGAAACACCATATATTTT. The V gene is TRBV3-1 (or the pseudogene TRBV3-2), the J gene TRBJ1-3, with D maybe TRBD1 (6 bases). The germline V and J ends were trimmed by 1 base and 2 bases, with 6 bases remaining between them. CDR1 LGHDT and CDR2 YNNKEL come from the germline V gene (reference sequence). The CDR3 sequence is 14 residues long.

The gene calls are TRBV10-2 and TRBJ2-1; D is possibly TRBD1 (5 bases). This CDR3 is 17 amino acids long. From germline, CDR1 is WSHSY and CDR2 SAAADI. V was trimmed by 0 bases and J by 4 bases, leaving 16 bases between them. The CDR3 is CASSESGPGHRYNEQFF. The CDR3 nucleotides read TGCGCCAGCAGTGAGTCGGGGCCTGGACATCGGTACAATGAGCAGTTCTTC.

This chain joins TRBV5-1 and TRBJ2-7; D not resolved. There are 11 residues in the CDR3. Trimming removed 4 bases from V and 3 bases from J, with 5 bases in between. The germline V gene encodes CDR1 SGHRS and CDR2 YFSETQ. CDR3 DNA: TGCGCCAGCAGCCAGGACTACGAGCAGTACTTC. Amino acids: CASSQDYEQYF.

The chain couples TRBV6-1 to TRBJ1-5, with D possibly being TRBD1 (5 bases). This CDR3 contains 16 residues. Trimming pared 3 bases from V and 1 base from J, leaving 13 bases between. CDR1 is MNHNS, CDR2 SASEGT, per germline. CDR3 sequence: CASSDGGVRSNQPQHF. In nucleotides, the CDR3 is TGTGCCAGCAGTGATGGGGGGGTGAGGAGCAATCAGCCCCAGCATTTT.

CDR3 nucleotides: TGCAGTGCTAGAGAGAGAGAGACCCAGTACTTC. This encodes CSARERETQYF. This chain uses TRBV20-1 with TRBJ2-5, with D unresolved. Per germline, CDR1 DFQATT and CDR2 SNEGSKA (reference sequence). CDR3 length equals 11 residues. Trimming cost V 0 bases and J 4 bases, with 3 bases left between them.

The genes are TRBV12-3 or TRBV12-4 and TRBJ1-1; 7 nucleotides match TRBD1. V shed 6 bases, J shed 6 bases, and the junction held 1 base outside the gene matches. CDR3 length equals 11 residues. CDR3 DNA sequence: TGTGCCAGCAGAGGGACAGCTGAAGCTTTCTTT. It is translated as CASRGTAEAFF.

The chain carries TRBV28 and TRBJ2-3; D is perhaps TRBD1 (5 bases). V was trimmed by 3 bases and J by 2 bases, leaving 9 bases between them. The CDR3 sequence is 14 residues long. Germline CDR1 is MDHEN and CDR2 is SYDVKM. In DNA form, the CDR3 reads TGTGCCAGCAGTTTTCCCAGGGTCACAGATACGCAGTATTTT. It yields the protein CASSFPRVTDTQYF.

The chain links TRBV18 to TRBJ1-1; D might be TRBD1 (5 bases). The germline V and J ends were trimmed by 5 bases and 1 base, with 8 bases remaining between them. This CDR3 region has 13 residues. The germline V gene has CDR1 KGHSH and CDR2 LQKENI. In DNA form, the CDR3 reads TGTGCCAGCTCAATACAGGCGAACACTGAAGCTTTCTTT. This sequence encodes CASSIQANTEAFF.

The rearrangement uses TRBV12-3 or TRBV12-4 and TRBJ1-5, with D tentatively TRBD1 (6 bases). The CDR3 sequence is 13 residues long. V lost 5 bases and J 3 bases, leaving 8 bases between the germline ends. Written as DNA, the CDR3 is TGTGCCAGCAGTAGGGACAACAATCAGCCCCAGCATTTT. It codes for CASSRDNNQPQHF.

This clone has just a few counts. This chain connects TRBV28 to TRBJ2-7; TRBD1 is a possible D gene (5 bases). The CDR3 length is 13 residues. The V end was cut by 10 bases, the J end by 2 bases, with 15 bases between. From germline, CDR1 is MDHEN and CDR2 SYDVKM. The CDR3 sequence is CATRRTPTYEQYF. The CDR3 coding sequence is TGTGCCACCCGACGGACACCTACCTACGAGCAGTACTTC.

V usage is TRBV24-1 and J usage is TRBJ2-1, with TRBD2 matching over 13 bases. The CDR3 has 17 residues. V dropped 5 bases and J dropped 9; count of bases not matched to a gene: 12. Germline-derived CDR1 and CDR2 are KGHDR and SFDVKD. The CDR3 DNA follows: TGTGCCACCAGTGCGACTAGCGGGGGGCCGGGGGTAAGTGAGCAGTTCTTC. Its protein product is CATSATSGGPGVSEQFF.

The gene calls are TRBV6-5 and TRBJ2-4; D is unresolved. V gave up 6 bases and J gave up 5 bases, with 14 bases separating them. The germline CDR1 and CDR2 sequences are MNHEY and SVGAGI. This CDR3 has 14 amino acids. In nucleotides, the CDR3 is TGTGCCAGCAGCCTCACCCTTGGAGAAAACATTCAGTACTTC. Its translation is CASSLTLGENIQYF.

This clone occurred once. The chain uses TRBV6-5 and TRBJ1-2; 7 bases fit TRBD1. There are 12 residues in the CDR3. With V trimmed by 7 bases and J by 8 bases, 7 bases remained unmatched. Germline CDR1 and CDR2: MNHEY and SVGAGI. The DNA for the CDR3 is TGTGCCAGCAAACAGGGGACCTCCGGCTACACCTTC. It is translated as CASKQGTSGYTF.

This clone was detected once. The chain has TRBV5-1 and TRBJ1-3; possibly TRBD1 for D (5 bases). CDR3 size: 15 residues. Trimming removed 4 bases from V and 1 base from J, with 12 bases in between. CDR1 is SGHRS and CDR2 is YFSETQ in the germline V gene. The CDR3 loop reads CASSPQGISGNTIYF. CDR3 nucleotides: TGCGCCAGCAGCCCCCAGGGTATATCTGGAAACACCATATATTTT.